Presented here are 17 T cell receptor beta chains from one specimen sequenced in a study of blood T cells in healthy people across ages. A second PCR of roughly 7 to 11 cycles used a sample-barcoded 5' primer and a J-beta primer mix. TCRdb re-analysed the 5' RACE reads in MiXCR, keeping a single row per CDR3 protein. The sample contains about 1,400,000 distinct CDR3 sequences, about 40% of which appear only once. Source material: blood. The receptors were sampled from a woman aged 18-29 years in good health.

V usage is TRBV7-2 and J usage is TRBJ1-1; D is unclear. V dropped 5 bases and J dropped 6 bases, with 10 bases sitting between them. Germline CDR1 SGHTA, CDR2 FQGNSA. This CDR3 comprises 12 residues. CDR3 sequence (DNA): TGTGCCAGCAGCGAGGGTTCCCCTGAAGCTTTCTTT. Its translation: CASSEGSPEAFF.

This clonotype was counted only a few times. The chain uses TRBV6-5 and TRBJ1-1; maybe TRBD1 (5 bases). Trimming took off 7 bases at V and 8 bases at J, with 17 bases between the two ends. The CDR3 runs to 13 residues. Germline V gives CDR1 MNHEY, CDR2 SVGAGI. CDR3: CASTRKGVTEAFF. The DNA for the CDR3 is TGTGCCAGCACCCGAAAAGGGGTCACCGAAGCTTTCTTT.

The genes are TRBV4-1 and TRBJ2-1, with D possibly matching TRBD2 (6 bases). Germline V gene lookup returns CDR1 MGHRA and CDR2 YSYEKL. With 3 bases removed from V and 6 bases from J, the gap between germline ends came to 18 bases. The CDR3 is 16 amino acids. CDR3 nucleotide sequence: TGCGCCAGCAGCCATCGGGTGGCTAGCGTCACCAATGAGCAGTTCTTC. Translated: CASSHRVASVTNEQFF.

The sample holds many counts of this clonotype. This sequence joins TRBV25-1 and TRBJ2-1, with D possibly TRBD2 on 6 matching bases. The length of the CDR3 is 15 residues. Germline CDR1 MGHDK, CDR2 SYGVNS. Between the trimmed V and J ends, which lost 1 base and 6 bases, there was a span of 13 bases. CDR3 residues: CASSESTSSRNEQFF. The CDR3 DNA sequence: TGTGCCAGCAGTGAATCCACTAGCTCTCGCAATGAGCAGTTCTTC. The whole variable domain, filled in from reference TRBV25-1 and TRBJ2-1, reads EADIYQTPRYLVIGTGKKITLECSQTMGHDKMYWYQQDPGMELHLIHYSYGVNSTEKGDLSSESTVSRIRTEHFPLTLESARPSHTSQYLCASSESTSSRNEQFFGPGTRLTVL.

The chain couples TRBV3-1 to TRBJ2-1; 7 nucleotides line up with TRBD2. The CDR3 runs 14 residues. The germline CDR1 and CDR2 sequences are LGHDT and YNNKEL (reference sequence). V was pared by 5 bases and J by 6 bases, with 7 bases of the junction left unmatched. The CDR3 nucleotides are TGTGCCAGCAGCGAAGGGGCTAGCGGCAATGAGCAGTTCTTC. Its protein is CASSEGASGNEQFF.

Concerning this clonotype: At one end, the junction sequence differs from germline, possibly due to a read error. V usage is TRBV7-9 and J usage is TRBJ1-1, with D possibly matching TRBD1 (5 bases). CDR3 length equals 14 residues. Germline CDR1 SEHNR, CDR2 FQNEAQ (reference sequence). The CDR3 DNA sequence: TGTTCCAGCAGCGTCGGGACGGGGAACACTGAAGCTTTCTTT. Translated, it gives CSSSVGTGNTEAFF.

This clonotype turned up a few times. This chain joins TRBV7-9 and TRBJ2-7; 12 bases align to TRBD2. Germline V lookup: CDR1 SEHNR, CDR2 FQNEAQ (reference sequence). The CDR3 totals 18 residues. Trimming took 4 bases from V and 0 from J; bases not matched to a gene: 10. The CDR3 DNA follows: TGTGCCAGCAGCTATCCCCCAACGGGACTAGCGGGCTCCTACGAGCAGTACTTC. Protein: CASSYPPTGLAGSYEQYF.

This clonotype was recorded a few times. The junction departs from the called germline gene at one end, perhaps through a read error. This chain links TRBV3-1 with TRBJ2-7; D may match TRBD1 or TRBD2 (5 bases each). The CDR3 contains 14 residues. CDR1 and CDR2 (germline): LGHDT, YNNKEL (reference sequence). CDR3 DNA: TGTGCCAGCAGCCAATCCGGGGCAATCTACGATCAGTACTTC. This codes for CASSQSGAIYDQYF.

The rearrangement joins TRBV5-1 to TRBJ1-5; weak D call: TRBD1 (5 bases). CDR1 and CDR2 from the germline V gene are SGHRS and YFSETQ. The CDR3 contains 16 residues. The V and J ends lost 0 bases and 6 bases respectively, with 16 bases between them. CDR3 DNA: TGCGCCAGCAGCTTGGAAGGCAGGGTTGACGGTCAGCCCCAGCATTTT. It is translated as CASSLEGRVDGQPQHF.

The CDR3 region is CASSYPASGVRETQYF. The CDR3 nucleotides are TGTGCCAGCAGTTACCCCGCTAGCGGGGTTCGGGAGACCCAGTACTTC. The chain uses TRBV6-2 or TRBV6-3 and TRBJ2-5; 9 bases match TRBD2. Unmatched junction bases numbered 9, after V lost 2 bases and J lost 5 bases. The germline V gene encodes CDR1 MNHEY and CDR2 SVGEGT. This CDR3 is built from 16 residues.

V is TRBV11-2 and J is TRBJ2-5, with D unclear. This CDR3 comprises 14 residues. V was trimmed by 5 bases and J by 1 base, leaving 11 bases between them. CDR1 is SGHAT and CDR2 is FQNNGV in the germline V gene. CDR3 sequence (DNA): TGTGCCAGCAGCCCGACATCGGTCCAAGAGACCCAGTACTTC. Translated, it gives CASSPTSVQETQYF.

This clonotype was recorded a few times. J is TRBJ1-1 and V is TRBV2; D might be TRBD1 (6 bases). This CDR3 is built from 13 residues. V dropped 11 bases and J dropped 0 bases, with 13 bases sitting between them. Germline loops: CDR1 SNHLY, CDR2 FYNNEI. The CDR3, as DNA: TGTGCCGCACGGGGGGACATGAACACTGAAGCTTTCTTT. Its protein product is CAARGDMNTEAFF.

The V gene is TRBV30, the J gene TRBJ2-7, with D perhaps matching TRBD2 (5 bases). The DNA matches TRBJ2-5 better at its end, which makes the J call doubtful. This CDR3 spans 13 amino acids. Germline V gene data show CDR1 as GTSNPN and CDR2 as SVGIG (reference sequence). CDR3: CAWITGGRETQYF. The CDR3 nucleotides are TGTGCCTGGATAACCGGAGGACGAGAGACCCAGTACTTC.

There are many counts of this clonotype. The junction departs from the called germline gene at one end, perhaps through a read error. The chain links TRBV20-1 to TRBJ2-7; D is undetermined. CDR3 length: 12 amino acids. Germline CDR1 reads DFQATT; CDR2 reads SNEGSKA (reference sequence). The CDR3: CSAREDGHEQYF. DNA of the CDR3: TGCAGTGCCAGAGAGGATGGCCACGAGCAGTACTTC.

The chain carries TRBV5-4 and TRBJ2-7; no clear D. V shed 0 bases and J shed 7 bases, with 14 bases lying between them. Germline assignment: CDR1 SGHNT and CDR2 YYREEE (reference sequence). This CDR3 spans 14 amino acids. The CDR3 reads CASSLEASVLEQYF. The CDR3 DNA follows: TGTGCCAGCAGCTTGGAGGCTTCGGTTCTTGAGCAGTACTTC.

The V and J genes are TRBV12-3 or TRBV12-4 and TRBJ2-3, with 9 nucleotides matching TRBD2. Trimming removed 6 bases from V and 5 bases from J; junction bases left unmatched: 12. This CDR3 comprises 16 residues. The CDR3 reads CASRAVAGGPGDTQYF. CDR3 DNA sequence: TGTGCCAGCAGAGCTGTGGCGGGGGGGCCTGGAGATACGCAGTATTTT.

The chain recombines TRBV5-1 with TRBJ2-2, with D possibly matching TRBD2 (6 bases). CDR3 length: 17 residues. V was pared by 4 bases and J by 1 base, with 17 bases between. From germline, CDR1 is SGHRS and CDR2 YFSETQ. CDR3: CASSRDGGALNTGELFF. Written as DNA, the CDR3 is TGCGCCAGCAGCCGGGACGGCGGGGCCCTGAACACCGGGGAGCTGTTTTTT. Looking up the rest from reference TRBV5-1 and TRBJ2-2 gives the full variable domain: KAGVTQTPRYLIKTRGQQVTLSCSPISGHRSVSWYQQTPGQGLQFLFEYFSETQRNKGNFPGRFSGRQFSNSRSEMNVSTLELGDSALYLCASSRDGGALNTGELFFGEGSRLTVL.